Presented here are 15 T cell receptor beta chains from one specimen sequenced in a study of T cells in Graves' hyperthyroidism and ophthalmopathy. RNA transcripts gave rise to amplified TCR beta CDR3 regions. First-round RT-PCR targeting the TCR CDR3 was performed with the HTBI primer set. TCRdb used MiXCR to reprocess the multiplex PCR reads, holding one entry per CDR3 protein. The sample has approximately 600,000 distinct CDR3 sequences; approximately 15% are singletons. The sample taken for sequencing was blood. The receptors shown here come from a woman aged 25-40 years with Graves' hyperthyroidism that later progressed to Graves' ophthalmopathy.

This clonotype was picked up many times. The chain combines TRBV5-1 with TRBJ1-4; no clear D gene. Germline V CDR1 and CDR2: SGHRS, YFSETQ. The V end was cut by 3 bases, the J end by 0 bases, with 9 bases between. This CDR3 is 15 amino acids long. The CDR3 DNA sequence: TGCGCCAGCAGCTACAGCGCTGCAACTAATGAAAAACTGTTTTTT. Protein sequence: CASSYSAATNEKLFF.

This clonotype was seen a handful of times. This chain uses TRBV28 with TRBJ2-5; 7 bases are a match to TRBD1. The trim removed 2 bases at V and 4 bases at J, leaving 10 bases unmatched. The CDR3 contains 16 residues. From germline, CDR1 is MDHEN and CDR2 SYDVKM. In nucleotides, the CDR3 is TGTGCCAGCAGTTTACGACAGGGACCCCTAGGAGAGACCCAGTACTTC. Protein: CASSLRQGPLGETQYF.

The rearrangement uses TRBV5-1 and TRBJ2-5; D unclear. The CDR3 extends over 12 amino acids. V was trimmed by 4 bases and J by 2 bases, leaving 6 bases between them. The germline gives CDR1 SGHRS, CDR2 YFSETQ. CDR3 residues: CASSTEQETQYF. Here the CDR3 DNA reads TGCGCCAGCAGCACGGAACAAGAGACCCAGTACTTC.

This clonotype was picked up many times. The gene calls are TRBV2 and TRBJ2-7, with 8 bases fitting TRBD2. V lost 6 bases, J lost 5 bases, and 12 bases stayed unmatched. Germline loops: CDR1 SNHLY, CDR2 FYNNEI. The CDR3 runs 15 residues. The CDR3 protein is CASRGGSGSGHEQYF. The CDR3 region has the DNA TGTGCCAGCAGGGGCGGGAGCGGGAGCGGACACGAGCAGTACTTC.

This clonotype was seen ten or more times. The chain has TRBV27 and TRBJ1-5; D not certain. This CDR3 region has 15 residues. The germline CDR1 and CDR2 sequences are MNHEY and SMNVEV (reference sequence). V was trimmed by 5 bases and J by 0 bases, leaving 11 bases between them. CDR3 nucleotides: TGTGCCAGCAGTGACCTTGGCTATAGCAATCAGCCCCAGCATTTT. Translation: CASSDLGYSNQPQHF.

The CDR3 region is CSASPSHGTLIFNQPQHF. The CDR3 nucleotides are TGCAGTGCTAGTCCCTCCCACGGGACCCTAATTTTTAATCAGCCCCAGCATTTT. This chain links TRBV20-1 with TRBJ1-5; the D gene is possibly TRBD1 (5 bases). Deletions cut 3 bases from V and 4 bases from J, with 25 bases between. CDR1 is DFQATT, CDR2 SNEGSKA, per germline (reference sequence). The CDR3 extends over 18 amino acids.

This clonotype was seen many times. The rearrangement joins TRBV20-1 to TRBJ2-1; D possibly uses TRBD1 or TRBD2 (5 bases each). V was pared by 3 bases and J by 5 bases, with 20 bases between. Germline CDR1 DFQATT, CDR2 SNEGSKA (reference sequence). This CDR3 contains 16 residues. The CDR3 loop is CSASGGGGPLHNEQFF. The CDR3, as DNA: TGCAGTGCTAGCGGTGGTGGGGGACCTCTCCACAATGAGCAGTTCTTC.

Turning to this clonotype: This clone may be a read error of a much larger clone one base away. The chain joins TRBV28 to TRBJ1-1; the match to TRBD1 covers 8 bases. Germline V gives CDR1 MDHEN, CDR2 SYDVKM. The junction had 5 bases not matched to a gene; V was cut back by 1 base and J by 4 bases. CDR3 size: 15 residues. CDR3 in DNA: TGTGCCAGCAGTTTATACCGGACAGGGAGCACTGAAGCTTTCTTT. Translating it yields CASSLYRTGSTEAFF. Full variable domain (rest looked up from reference TRBV28 and TRBJ1-1): DVKVTQSSRYLVKRTGEKVFLECVQDMDHENMFWYRQDPGLGLRLIYFSYDVKMKEKGDIPEGYSVSREKKERFSLILESASTNQTSMYLCASSLYRTGSTEAFFGQGTRLTVV.

Worth noting for this clonotype: The final CDR3 position lacks the conserved phenylalanine or tryptophan, pointing to a likely read error. The J gene is TRBJ2-2, the V gene TRBV19, with D possibly being TRBD2 (6 bases). The CDR3 loop spans 14 amino acids. The germline CDR1 and CDR2 sequences are LNHDA and SQIVND (reference sequence). V lost 6 bases and J lost 2, with 10 bases in between. The CDR3 region is CASSRDSNTGELFS. CDR3 bases: TGTGCCAGTAGCCGGGACTCTAACACCGGGGAGCTGTTTTCT.

This clonotype showed up many times. V gene TRBV19 combines with J gene TRBJ2-1; 11 bases fit TRBD2. The CDR3 runs 15 residues. V shed 7 bases and J 6 bases; nucleotides not matched to a gene: 8. CDR1 and CDR2 from the germline V gene are LNHDA and SQIVND (reference sequence). This chain's CDR3 is CASTPTGLAVNEQFF. The CDR3 DNA sequence: TGTGCCAGTACCCCAACGGGACTAGCGGTCAATGAGCAGTTCTTC.

The gene calls are TRBV9 and TRBJ2-3; 7 bases match TRBD2. V lost 0 bases and J lost 3; bases outside the gene matches: 7. Germline-derived CDR1 and CDR2 are SGDLS and YYNGEE. The CDR3 loop spans 16 amino acids. Here the CDR3 DNA reads TGTGCCAGCAGCGTAGCTGCGGCGGGAGAGACAGATACGCAGTATTTT. It encodes CASSVAAAGETDTQYF.

This rearrangement joins TRBV6-2 or TRBV6-3 to TRBJ1-1; TRBD1 is a possible D gene (5 bases). V lost 5 bases to trimming and J lost 5 bases, with 12 bases between them. The germline gives CDR1 MNHEY, CDR2 SVGEGT. The CDR3 is 13 residues long. CDR3 nucleotides: TGTGCCAGCAGTGCGCCCCGGGGGACTGAAGCTTTCTTT. It yields the protein CASSAPRGTEAFF.

At least ten counts were recorded for this clonotype. This chain links TRBV27 with TRBJ1-4; no clear D. The CDR3 is made up of 18 amino acids. With 5 bases removed from V and 2 bases from J, the gap between germline ends came to 21 bases. Looked up from germline, CDR1 is MNHEY and CDR2 is SMNVEV (reference sequence). The CDR3 here is CASSPSQLEVFTNEKLFF. CDR3 coding DNA: TGTGCCAGCAGTCCTTCCCAGCTCGAGGTATTCACTAATGAAAAACTGTTTTTT.

This chain joins TRBV6-1 and TRBJ2-5; 12 bases fit TRBD2. The CDR3 consists of 15 residues. V gave up 8 bases and J gave up 5 bases; unmatched junction bases: 9. Germline V gene lookup returns CDR1 MNHNS and CDR2 SASEGT. CDR3 sequence (DNA): TGTGCCAGCCAGACTAGCGGGAGTGCGAGGGAGACCCAGTACTTC. This codes for CASQTSGSARETQYF.

In nucleotides, the CDR3 is TGTGCCATCAGTGAGTCTGGGGGCTCCACTAATGAAAAACTGTTTTTT. Translated: CAISESGGSTNEKLFF. This rearrangement joins TRBV10-3 to TRBJ1-4; D is possibly TRBD1 (6 bases). This CDR3 region has 16 residues. The ends were cut back, 0 bases at V and 2 bases at J, with 10 bases in the middle. The germline CDR1 and CDR2 sequences are ENHRY and SYGVKD.